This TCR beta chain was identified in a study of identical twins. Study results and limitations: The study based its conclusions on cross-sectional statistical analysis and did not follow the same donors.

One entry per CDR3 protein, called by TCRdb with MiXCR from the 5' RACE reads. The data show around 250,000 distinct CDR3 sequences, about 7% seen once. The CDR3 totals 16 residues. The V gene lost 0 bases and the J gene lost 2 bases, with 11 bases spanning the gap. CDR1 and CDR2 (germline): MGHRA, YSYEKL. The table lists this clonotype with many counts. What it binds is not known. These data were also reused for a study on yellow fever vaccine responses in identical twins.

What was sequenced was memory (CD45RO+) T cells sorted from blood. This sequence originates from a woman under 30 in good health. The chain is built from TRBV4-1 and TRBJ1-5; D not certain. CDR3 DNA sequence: TGCGCCAGCAGCCAAGATGGAGGGTTTGGCAATCAGCCCCAGCATTTT. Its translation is CASSQDGGFGNQPQHF.